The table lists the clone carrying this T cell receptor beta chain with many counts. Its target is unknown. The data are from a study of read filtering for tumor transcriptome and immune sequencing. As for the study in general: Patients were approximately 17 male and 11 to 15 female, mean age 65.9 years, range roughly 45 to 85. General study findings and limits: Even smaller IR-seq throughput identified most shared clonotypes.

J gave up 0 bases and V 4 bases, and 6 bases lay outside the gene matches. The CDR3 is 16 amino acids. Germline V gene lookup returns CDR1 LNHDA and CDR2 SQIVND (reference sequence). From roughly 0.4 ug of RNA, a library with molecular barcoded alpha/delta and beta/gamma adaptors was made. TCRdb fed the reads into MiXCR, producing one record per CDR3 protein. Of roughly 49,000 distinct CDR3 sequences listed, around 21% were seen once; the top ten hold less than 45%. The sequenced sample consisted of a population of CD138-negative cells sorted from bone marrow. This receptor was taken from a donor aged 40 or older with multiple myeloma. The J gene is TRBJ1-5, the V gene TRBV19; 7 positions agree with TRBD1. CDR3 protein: CASSTDRANSNQPQHF. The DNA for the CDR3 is TGTGCCAGTAGTACCGACAGGGCAAATAGCAATCAGCCCCAGCATTTT. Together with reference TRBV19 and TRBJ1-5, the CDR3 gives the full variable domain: DGGITQSPKYLFRKEGQNVTLSCEQNLNHDAMYWYRQDPGQGLRLIYYSQIVNDFQKGDIAEGYSVSREKKESFPLTVTSAQKNPTAFYLCASSTDRANSNQPQHFGDGTRLSIL.